The next 32 T cell receptor beta chains were all read from a single sample in a study of post-analysis software for immune sequencing data. Study results and caveats: Controls had lower frequencies than patients of four or five TRBV segments, which included TRBV5-6, TRBV5-1 and TRBV20-1.

Their target antigens are unknown. Tagging with unique molecular identifiers was a feature of the TCR beta cDNA libraries. TCRdb passed the PCR reads through MiXCR, listing each CDR3 protein once. The sample has 650,000 to 850,000 distinct CDR3 sequences, approximately 57% seen once. The source material was blood. The receptor source for this set is a girl aged 10 to 17 with multiple sclerosis.

V and J are TRBV25-1 and TRBJ2-3; 7 nucleotides align to TRBD1. CDR3 length: 18 residues. The V gene end was trimmed by 6 bases and the J gene end by 1 base; junction bases not matched to a gene: 16. Germline CDR1 MGHDK, CDR2 SYGVNS. The DNA for the CDR3 is TGTGCCAGCAGGCAATCAGGAACCGGGACAGACGGCACAGATACGCAGTATTTT. Translating gives CASRQSGTGTDGTDTQYF.

This clonotype has a handful of counts. The chain employs TRBV27 and TRBJ1-4, with D possibly TRBD1 on 6 matching bases. Trimming stripped 3 bases from V and 8 bases from J, with 13 bases between. Germline values: CDR1 MNHEY, CDR2 SMNVEV (reference sequence). The CDR3 sequence is 14 residues long. CDR3 sequence (DNA): TGTGCCAGCAGTTTCCAGGGGTTTGGAGAAAAACTGTTTTTT. Translation: CASSFQGFGEKLFF.

The rearrangement uses TRBV7-9 and TRBJ1-6, with D maybe TRBD1 (6 bases). The CDR3 contains 16 residues. CDR1 is SEHNR, CDR2 FQNEAQ, per germline (reference sequence). Trimming took 5 bases from V and 7 from J, leaving 18 bases between them. The CDR3 sequence: CASSHLGQPENSPLHF. The CDR3 coding sequence is TGTGCCAGCAGCCATTTGGGACAACCGGAGAATTCACCCCTCCACTTT. Complete variable domain (other parts from reference TRBV7-9 and TRBJ1-6): DTGVSQNPRHKITKRGQNVTFRCDPISEHNRLYWYRQTLGQGPEFLTYFQNEAQLEKSRLLSDRFSAERPKGSFSTLEIQRTEQGDSAMYLCASSHLGQPENSPLHFGNGTRLTVT.

V gene TRBV29-1 combines with J gene TRBJ2-5, with D perhaps matching TRBD1 (6 bases). Germline-derived CDR1 and CDR2 are SQVTM and ANQGSEA. CDR3 length: 11 amino acids. V was pared by 5 bases and J by 4 bases, with 8 bases between. DNA of the CDR3: TGCAGCGTTTCCAGGGGAGAGACCCAGTACTTC. Its protein product is CSVSRGETQYF.

The chain is built from TRBV29-1 and TRBJ2-1, with 8 nucleotides matching TRBD1. There are 14 residues in the CDR3. Germline trimming cut 7 bases from V and 1 base from J; bases unmatched to any gene: 6. CDR1 and CDR2 from the germline V gene are SQVTM and ANQGSEA. CDR3 loop: CSGTNRGSYNEQFF. The CDR3 DNA reads as TGCAGCGGAACCAACAGGGGGTCCTACAATGAGCAGTTCTTC.

This clonotype was seen a few times. J is TRBJ2-1 and V is TRBV12-3 or TRBV12-4; D perhaps matches TRBD2 (6 bases). This CDR3 has 15 residues. Trimming took 7 bases from V and 3 from J, leaving 16 bases between them. CDR3 in DNA: TGTGCCAGCAAATTCGGGGCGGGACTCTACAATGAGCAGTTCTTC. This codes for CASKFGAGLYNEQFF.

This clonotype was seen only a few times. V usage is TRBV4-1 and J usage is TRBJ2-6, with D possibly called TRBD1 or TRBD2 (5 bases each). CDR3 size: 17 residues. V dropped 0 bases and J dropped 0 bases, with 9 bases sitting between them. The germline gives CDR1 MGHRA, CDR2 YSYEKL. CDR3 loop: CASSQEGTASGANVLTF. CDR3 sequence (DNA): TGCGCCAGCAGCCAAGAGGGGACGGCCTCTGGGGCCAACGTCCTGACTTTC.

This clonotype was observed once. The V gene is TRBV6-6, the J gene TRBJ1-1; D gene uncertain. V lost 6 bases, J lost 1 base, and 15 bases lay in between. Germline V gives CDR1 MNHNY, CDR2 SVGAGI (reference sequence). This CDR3 is built from 15 residues. The CDR3 loop is CASRPRADPNTEAFF. CDR3 DNA: TGTGCCAGCAGACCTAGGGCCGACCCGAACACTGAAGCTTTCTTT.

The chain joins TRBV7-6 to TRBJ2-7; D call uncertain. Trimming stripped 6 bases from V and 1 base from J, with 10 bases between. CDR3 length equals 13 residues. Germline CDR1 is SGHVS and CDR2 is FNYEAQ. The CDR3 loop reads CASSSGKSYEQYF. The CDR3, as DNA: TGTGCCAGCAGTTCAGGTAAATCCTACGAGCAGTACTTC.

J is TRBJ2-7 and V is TRBV29-1; D possibly matches TRBD1 or TRBD2 (5 bases each). Trimming took 7 bases from V and 0 from J, leaving 16 bases between them. The CDR3 loop spans 14 amino acids. Germline values: CDR1 SQVTM, CDR2 ANQGSEA. CDR3 in amino acids: CSAAGTEFSYEQYF. CDR3 in DNA: TGCAGCGCTGCCGGGACCGAGTTCTCCTACGAGCAGTACTTC.

This chain links TRBV6-1 with TRBJ2-7, with 7 positions matching TRBD2. The J call is uncertain, as TRBJ2-5 better fits the DNA end. The germline V gene has CDR1 MNHNS and CDR2 SASEGT. The CDR3 extends over 17 amino acids. The CDR3 loop reads CASSEFPAGMGGETQYF. The DNA for the CDR3 is TGTGCCAGCAGTGAATTTCCAGCGGGAATGGGCGGGGAGACCCAGTACTTC.

The chain recombines TRBV5-1 with TRBJ2-1, with 12 bases fitting TRBD2. After removal of 1 base from V and 0 bases from J, the junction contained 11 bases not matched to a gene. This CDR3 region has 20 residues. The germline V gene encodes CDR1 SGHRS and CDR2 YFSETQ. CDR3 sequence: CASSLSQGLAGVFSYNEQFF. CDR3 DNA: TGCGCCAGCAGCTTGTCGCAGGGACTAGCGGGTGTGTTCTCCTACAATGAGCAGTTCTTC.

This chain uses TRBV5-1 with TRBJ2-3; no clear D gene. Germline V lookup: CDR1 SGHRS, CDR2 YFSETQ. The V gene lost 1 base and the J gene lost 14 bases, with 20 bases spanning the gap. CDR3 length equals 14 residues. CDR3 loop: CASSLLGRHSPRYF. CDR3 coding DNA: TGCGCCAGCAGCTTGCTCGGCCGGCATTCCCCGAGGTATTTT.

The chain carries TRBV5-5 and TRBJ2-1, with D hard to call. This CDR3 is 16 amino acids long. In germline, CDR1 is SGHKS, CDR2 YYEKEE (reference sequence). Trimming removed 0 bases at V and 2 bases at J, with 12 bases between. DNA for the CDR3: TGTGCCAGCAGCTTGGTTCCCCAACTGACCTACAATGAGCAGTTCTTC. This translates into CASSLVPQLTYNEQFF. Using reference TRBV5-5 and TRBJ2-1 for the parts outside the CDR3, the full variable domain is DAGVTQSPTHLIKTRGQQVTLRCSPISGHKSVSWYQQVLGQGPQFIFQYYEKEERGRGNFPDRFSARQFPNYSSELNVNALLLGDSALYLCASSLVPQLTYNEQFFGPGTRLTVL.

This clonotype was found a few times. V gene TRBV5-1 combines with J gene TRBJ2-7; D gene uncertain. Per germline, CDR1 SGHRS and CDR2 YFSETQ. The CDR3 has 12 residues. The germline V and J ends were trimmed by 5 bases and 4 bases, with 10 bases remaining between them. The CDR3 reads CASRITEYEQYF. CDR3 nucleotides: TGCGCCAGCAGGATTACAGAGTACGAGCAGTACTTC.

This clonotype was detected a few times. The chain employs TRBV20-1 and TRBJ2-1; 7 bases align to TRBD2. Germline lookup yields CDR1 DFQATT and CDR2 SNEGSKA (reference sequence). V lost 1 base and J lost 7; bases outside the gene matches: 7. This CDR3 spans 14 amino acids. The chain's CDR3 is CSARGQRGENEQFF. The CDR3 region has the DNA TGCAGTGCTAGAGGCCAGCGGGGTGAAAATGAGCAGTTCTTC.

CDR3 region: CASSWARGEQFF. CDR3 in DNA: TGTGCCAGCAGTTGGGCGCGGGGTGAGCAGTTCTTC. The chain couples TRBV6-5 to TRBJ2-1; D possibly corresponds to TRBD2 (6 bases). Germline values: CDR1 MNHEY, CDR2 SVGAGI. This CDR3 region has 12 residues. V gave up 4 bases and J gave up 9 bases, with 10 bases separating them.

This clonotype was detected a few times. The genes are TRBV9 and TRBJ2-1; D is perhaps TRBD1 (6 bases). Trimming removed 7 bases at V and 1 base at J, with 18 bases between. This CDR3 contains 16 residues. Germline CDR1 is SGDLS and CDR2 is YYNGEE. The CDR3 sequence is CASHRQGMGSYNEQFF. Written as DNA, the CDR3 is TGTGCCAGCCACCGTCAGGGGATGGGGTCCTACAATGAGCAGTTCTTC. The variable domain in full, completed from reference TRBV9 and TRBJ2-1, reads DSGVTQTPKHLITATGQRVTLRCSPRSGDLSVYWYQQSLDQGLQFLIQYYNGEERAKGNILERFSAQQFPDLHSELNLSSLELGDSALYFCASHRQGMGSYNEQFFGPGTRLTVL.

The chain recombines TRBV3-1 with TRBJ2-2; D call uncertain. CDR3 length: 16 amino acids. V was clipped by 2 bases and J by 7 bases, with 17 bases between them. Germline V gene data show CDR1 as LGHDT and CDR2 as YNNKEL (reference sequence). The CDR3 coding sequence is TGTGCCAGCAGCCAATTTAACCCTACGTTTGGCGGGGAGCTGTTTTTT. Protein product: CASSQFNPTFGGELFF.

This clonotype was seen a single time. The chain couples TRBV29-1 to TRBJ2-1; 12 bases fit TRBD2. V shed 0 bases, J shed 7 bases, and the junction held 19 bases outside the gene matches. Germline assignment: CDR1 SQVTM and CDR2 ANQGSEA. The CDR3 has 20 amino acids. The CDR3 nucleotides read TGCAGCGTTGAAGATCTGTCCGGGACTAGCGGGTCACTTGTGGGAAATGAGCAGTTCTTC. Translated, it gives CSVEDLSGTSGSLVGNEQFF.

The V gene is TRBV12-3 or TRBV12-4, the J gene TRBJ2-1; unclear D gene. There are 15 residues in the CDR3. The V end lost 3 bases, the J end lost 9 bases, and 18 bases lay between the germline ends. In DNA, the CDR3 is TGTGCCAGCAGTTTTACCGAAGAGGCTACGGGTGAGCAGTTCTTC. Translating gives CASSFTEEATGEQFF.

This clonotype was seen a few times. This chain links TRBV20-1 with TRBJ1-2; the match to TRBD1 covers 8 bases. CDR3 length equals 13 residues. Germline lookup yields CDR1 DFQATT and CDR2 SNEGSKA (reference sequence). Trimming cost V 3 bases and J 4 bases; bases outside gene matches: 4. The CDR3 DNA is TGCAGTGCTAGGGACAGGGAGACCTATGGCTACACCTTC. Amino acids: CSARDRETYGYTF.

This clonotype was detected only a few times. V is TRBV20-1 and J is TRBJ2-5; D gene ambiguous. The CDR3 is 12 amino acids. The germline V gene encodes CDR1 DFQATT and CDR2 SNEGSKA (reference sequence). Trimming pared 3 bases from V and 7 bases from J, leaving 12 bases between. The CDR3 loop is CSARAALRTQYF. CDR3 coding DNA: TGCAGTGCTAGGGCGGCTTTGCGGACCCAGTACTTC.

The chain employs TRBV7-9 and TRBJ1-1; 9 bases are a match to TRBD1. The germline gives CDR1 SEHNR, CDR2 FQNEAQ (reference sequence). The CDR3 runs to 16 residues. The junction had 12 bases not matched to a gene; V was cut back by 5 bases and J by 5 bases. In nucleotides, the CDR3 is TGTGCCAGCAGCCAGGGACAGGGCAGACTGGATACTGAAGCTTTCTTT. Protein sequence: CASSQGQGRLDTEAFF.

The chain has TRBV29-1 and TRBJ2-7; TRBD2 might be the D (6 bases). This CDR3 is built from 13 residues. Germline lookup yields CDR1 SQVTM and CDR2 ANQGSEA. Trimming took off 3 bases at V and 7 bases at J, with 16 bases between the two ends. The CDR3 here is CSVEAGPYWEQYF. The CDR3, as DNA: TGCAGCGTTGAGGCGGGACCTTACTGGGAGCAGTACTTC.

V gene TRBV13 combines with J gene TRBJ2-7; no clear D gene. The germline V gene has CDR1 PRHDT and CDR2 FYEKMQ (reference sequence). The CDR3 is made up of 12 amino acids. The V and J ends lost 5 bases and 0 bases respectively, with 5 bases between them. In DNA, the CDR3 is TGTGCCAGCAGCAAAGGCTCCTACGAGCAGTACTTC. Protein product: CASSKGSYEQYF.

The chain is built from TRBV30 and TRBJ2-3; the match to TRBD2 covers 10 bases. CDR1 and CDR2 (germline): GTSNPN, SVGIG (reference sequence). V shed 2 bases, J shed 4 bases, and the junction held 6 bases outside the gene matches. The CDR3 is 15 residues long. The chain's CDR3 is CAWSQPSGRADTQYF. CDR3 coding DNA: TGTGCCTGGAGTCAACCAAGCGGGAGGGCAGATACGCAGTATTTT.

As for this clonotype: The junction departs from germline at one end; a sequencing error may be responsible. The CDR3 sequence is CARSPQDLRGSYEQYF. DNA of the CDR3: TGCGCCCGCAGCCCTCAAGACCTCCGAGGATCCTACGAGCAGTACTTC. This chain joins TRBV5-1 and TRBJ2-7; D unclear. Germline-derived CDR1 and CDR2 are SGHRS and YFSETQ. The CDR3 has 16 residues.

This chain uses TRBV7-2 with TRBJ2-3, with no clear D. Germline V gives CDR1 SGHTA, CDR2 FQGNSA. Trimming pared 4 bases from V and 7 bases from J, leaving 6 bases between. CDR3 length: 11 residues. CDR3 sequence reads: CASSSRNTQYF. The CDR3 DNA sequence: TGTGCCAGCAGCTCGAGGAATACGCAGTATTTT.

The chain is built from TRBV5-6 and TRBJ2-3, with 9 bases lining up with TRBD2. Germline CDR1 and CDR2: SGHDT and YYEEEE. The CDR3 loop spans 16 amino acids. V lost 5 bases to trimming and J lost 4 bases; unmatched junction nucleotides: 11. CDR3 coding DNA: TGTGCCAGCAGTTTGAAGGGGACTAGCTCAGCAGATACGCAGTATTTT. Translation gives CASSLKGTSSADTQYF.

Only a few counts were recorded for this clonotype. This rearrangement joins TRBV12-3 or TRBV12-4 to TRBJ1-2; D not resolved. This CDR3 contains 13 residues. The V end lost 3 bases, the J end lost 8 bases, and 13 bases lay between the germline ends. The CDR3 bases are TGTGCCAGCAGTTTGGCAGGCACTCGGGGCTACACCTTC. Protein: CASSLAGTRGYTF.

The chain employs TRBV7-9 and TRBJ2-4, with D unresolved. V was pared by 2 bases and J by 8 bases, with 16 bases between. The CDR3 contains 15 residues. Per germline, CDR1 SEHNR and CDR2 FQNEAQ (reference sequence). CDR3 nucleotide sequence: TGTGCCAGCAGCTTACGCGACGTTAAGGTTGACATTCAGTACTTC. Its protein product is CASSLRDVKVDIQYF.